These 32 T cell receptor beta chains originate from one sample sequenced in a study of cytomegalovirus exposure and HLA in healthy donors. PCR employed 60 Vbeta and 13 Jbeta primers. Here immunoSEQ multiplex PCR was the method, and the copy in TCRdb shows in-frame clones only, minus some. The data show 130,000 to 150,000 clones, and the top ten clones hold approximately 1%. Input material: PBMCs. Receptors originate from a male donor in good health and CMV-seronegative.

The chain is built from TRBV5-4 and TRBJ2-5; 7 nucleotides align to TRBD2. This CDR3 is 17 amino acids long. CDR1 and CDR2 from the germline V gene are SGHNT and YYREEE (reference sequence). V shed 5 bases, J shed 1 base, and the junction held 14 bases outside the gene matches. The CDR3 loop reads CASRPGGATIRQETQYF. As DNA, the CDR3 is TGTGCCAGCAGGCCGGGAGGAGCGACGATACGCCAAGAGACCCAGTACTTC. Supplemented by reference TRBV5-4 and TRBJ2-5, the full variable domain reads ETGVTQSPTHLIKTRGQQVTLRCSSQSGHNTVSWYQQALGQGPQFIFQYYREEENGRGNFPPRFSGLQFPNYSSELNVNALELDDSALYLCASRPGGATIRQETQYFGPGTRLLVL.

The V gene is TRBV2, the J gene TRBJ2-7, with TRBD2 matching over 10 bases. This CDR3 has 14 amino acids. Germline assignment: CDR1 SNHLY and CDR2 FYNNEI. V was clipped by 7 bases and J by 2 bases; unmatched bases: 5. As DNA, the CDR3 is TGTGCCAGCATTGGGACTAGCGAAACCTACGAGCAGTACTTC. As protein: CASIGTSETYEQYF.

The rearrangement joins TRBV19 to TRBJ1-1; D may be TRBD1 (5 bases). V lost 1 base and J 0 bases, leaving 9 bases between the germline ends. Germline V gene sequence: CDR1 LNHDA, CDR2 SQIVND (reference sequence). CDR3 length equals 15 residues. The CDR3 sequence: CASSIVGRMNTEAFF. CDR3 DNA sequence: TGTGCCAGTAGTATAGTGGGGCGAATGAACACTGAAGCTTTCTTT.

With respect to this clone: Different DNA sequences within this sample yield the same CDR3. CDR3 sequence (DNA): TGTGCCTGGAGTGTACGAGAGAACACTGAAGCTTTCTTT. This codes for CAWSVRENTEAFF. J is TRBJ1-1 and V is TRBV30; D gene unclear. CDR1 and CDR2 from the germline V gene are GTSNPN and SVGIG (reference sequence). Deletions cut 0 bases from V and 1 base from J, with 6 bases between. This CDR3 comprises 13 residues.

The V call is TRBV5-1, the J call TRBJ2-7, with 8 bases lining up with TRBD1. Germline V gene sequence: CDR1 SGHRS, CDR2 YFSETQ. This CDR3 comprises 16 residues. After removal of 0 bases from V and 3 bases from J, the junction contained 8 bases not matched to a gene. DNA for the CDR3: TGCGCCAGCAGCTTGGGGCCTGGGACAGGTAACTACGAGCAGTACTTC. Protein product: CASSLGPGTGNYEQYF.

The V call is TRBV19, the J call TRBJ1-2; tentative D call: TRBD1 (5 bases). In germline, CDR1 is LNHDA, CDR2 SQIVND (reference sequence). There are 13 residues in the CDR3. V shed 6 bases and J shed 1 base, with 9 bases lying between them. The CDR3 spells CASSPDINYGYTF. CDR3 sequence (DNA): TGTGCCAGTAGCCCGGACATTAACTATGGCTACACCTTC.

The chain uses TRBV18 and TRBJ1-1, with D perhaps matching TRBD1 (6 bases). With 0 bases removed from V and 6 bases from J, the gap between germline ends came to 17 bases. The CDR3 loop spans 16 amino acids. From germline, CDR1 is KGHSH and CDR2 LQKENI. The CDR3: CASSPPVLQGLAEAFF. The CDR3 DNA sequence: TGTGCCAGCTCACCACCGGTTTTACAGGGTTTAGCTGAAGCTTTCTTT.

The CDR3 DNA is TGTGCCACCAGCCGTGGACAGGGATTCAGGTACTTC. This gives the protein CATSRGQGFRYF. The chain has TRBV15 and TRBJ2-7; 8 bases line up with TRBD1. The CDR3 is 12 residues long. Trimming at V came to 5 bases and at J to 12 bases, leaving 9 bases not matched to a gene. Per germline, CDR1 LNHNV and CDR2 YYDKDF (reference sequence).

Concerning this clone: At one boundary the junction diverges from the germline segment, which might be a read error. The J gene is TRBJ2-1, the V gene TRBV5-5, with a tentative D call TRBD2 (7 bases). There are 18 residues in the CDR3. The germline CDR1 and CDR2 sequences are SGHKS and YYEKEE (reference sequence). Written as DNA, the CDR3 is TGTGCCAGCAGCTTGCTTCTTTTCGGCGGGGGCTCCCACAATGAGCAGTTCTTC. Protein sequence: CASSLLLFGGGSHNEQFF.

The CDR3 loop is CSVGRWGFEDTEAFF. CDR3 sequence (DNA): TGCAGCGTTGGACGGTGGGGCTTTGAGGACACTGAAGCTTTCTTT. The chain is built from TRBV29-1 and TRBJ1-1, with D maybe TRBD1 (5 bases). V was pared by 4 bases and J by 3 bases, with 18 bases between. Germline assignment: CDR1 SQVTM and CDR2 ANQGSEA. The CDR3 has 15 amino acids.

This sequence joins TRBV6-1 and TRBJ2-7; 8 bases agree with TRBD1. The CDR3 totals 15 residues. Germline assignment: CDR1 MNHNS and CDR2 SASEGT. Germline trimming cut 5 bases from V and 3 bases from J; bases unmatched to any gene: 9. In DNA, the CDR3 is TGTGCCAGCAGTCTCACAGGGGGAAGCAACTACGAGCAGTACTTC. Protein product: CASSLTGGSNYEQYF.

The rearrangement joins TRBV29-1 to TRBJ1-1; 8 bases are a match to TRBD1. Germline assignment: CDR1 SQVTM and CDR2 ANQGSEA. The CDR3 is 14 amino acids. The trim removed 6 bases at V and 3 bases at J, leaving 9 bases unmatched. This CDR3 reads CSVRSPGQDTEAFF. In DNA, the CDR3 is TGCAGCGTCCGTTCACCGGGACAGGACACTGAAGCTTTCTTT. Together with reference TRBV29-1 and TRBJ1-1, the CDR3 gives the full variable domain: SAVISQKPSRDICQRGTSLTIQCQVDSQVTMMFWYRQQPGQSLTLIATANQGSEATYESGFVIDKFPISRPNLTFSTLTVSNMSPEDSSIYLCSVRSPGQDTEAFFGQGTRLTVV.

V usage is TRBV30 and J usage is TRBJ1-2; possibly TRBD1 for D (6 bases). V lost 0 bases, J lost 8 bases, and 13 bases lay in between. Germline CDR1 is GTSNPN and CDR2 is SVGIG (reference sequence). The CDR3 spans 13 residues. In nucleotides, the CDR3 is TGTGCCTGGAGTGTCAGGGGATCTGAGGGCTACACCTTC. Protein: CAWSVRGSEGYTF. Combining the CDR3 with reference TRBV30 and TRBJ1-2 gives the whole variable domain SQTIHQWPATLVQPVGSPLSLECTVEGTSNPNLYWYRQAAGRGLQLLFYSVGIGQISSEVPQNLSASRPQDRQFILSSKKLLLSDSGFYLCAWSVRGSEGYTFGSGTRLTVV.

J is TRBJ1-6 and V is TRBV6-5, with D tentatively TRBD1 (6 bases). Trimming shortened V by 6 bases and J by 7 bases, and 10 bases separated the two germline ends. The CDR3 has 13 residues. Germline lookup yields CDR1 MNHEY and CDR2 SVGAGI. CDR3 loop: CASRPDRNSPLHF. In nucleotides, the CDR3 is TGTGCCAGCAGACCAGACAGGAATTCACCCCTCCACTTT.

The genes are TRBV4-3 and TRBJ1-2, with 9 bases that match TRBD1. CDR3 length: 14 residues. CDR1 is LGHNA and CDR2 is YSLEER in the germline V gene. The trim removed 1 base at V and 7 bases at J, leaving 4 bases unmatched. CDR3 DNA: TGCGCCAGCAGCCAAGTACAGGGGGCGGGTGGCTACACCTTC. This sequence encodes CASSQVQGAGGYTF.

This chain joins TRBV7-2 and TRBJ1-2, with 8 nucleotides matching TRBD1. V dropped 5 bases and J dropped 3; count of bases not matched to a gene: 2. The CDR3 is 13 amino acids. Per the germline V gene, CDR1 is SGHTA and CDR2 is FQGNSA. CDR3 residues: CASSQTGDYGYTF. CDR3 nucleotides: TGTGCCAGCAGCCAGACAGGGGACTATGGCTACACCTTC.

The rearrangement links TRBV7-8 to TRBJ2-7, with 7 bases lining up with TRBD1. CDR1 and CDR2 (germline): SGHVS, FQNEAQ. This CDR3 spans 14 amino acids. V was clipped by 1 base and J by 2 bases; unmatched bases: 2. CDR3 region: CASSLDRGTYEQYF. The CDR3 region has the DNA TGTGCCAGCAGCTTAGACAGGGGAACCTACGAGCAGTACTTC.

The V and J genes are TRBV28 and TRBJ2-1; D call uncertain. V lost 4 bases to trimming and J lost 13 bases, with 17 bases between them. CDR3 size: 13 residues. Germline V gives CDR1 MDHEN, CDR2 SYDVKM. CDR3 amino acids: CASSWAIPKDQFF. The CDR3 DNA reads TGTGCCAGCAGTTGGGCGATACCCAAGGATCAGTTCTTC.

The rearrangement joins TRBV18 to TRBJ2-7; D call uncertain. CDR3 size: 12 residues. Germline V gene lookup returns CDR1 KGHSH and CDR2 LQKENI. The V end lost 4 bases, the J end lost 5 bases, and 9 bases lay between the germline ends. In DNA, the CDR3 is TGTGCCAGCTCACTCGTAGCAGACGAGCAGTACTTC. It codes for CASSLVADEQYF.

The J gene is TRBJ2-7, the V gene TRBV13; the match to TRBD1 covers 8 bases. Germline values: CDR1 PRHDT, CDR2 FYEKMQ (reference sequence). V shed 4 bases, J shed 3 bases, and the junction held 8 bases outside the gene matches. The CDR3 has 15 residues. CDR3 sequence: CASSSGQDLLYEQYF. Here the CDR3 DNA reads TGTGCCAGCAGCTCGGGACAGGATCTACTCTACGAGCAGTACTTC.

This sequence joins TRBV5-6 and TRBJ2-3; tentative D call: TRBD2 (5 bases). V lost 1 base, J lost 3 bases, and 12 bases lay in between. The CDR3 contains 15 residues. CDR1 SGHDT and CDR2 YYEEEE come from the germline V gene. The CDR3 region has the DNA TGTGCCAGCAGCTTGCCTAAAGAGGGTACAGATACGCAGTATTTT. This gives the protein CASSLPKEGTDTQYF.

The chain links TRBV30 to TRBJ2-3; 10 bases line up with TRBD2. Looked up from germline, CDR1 is GTSNPN and CDR2 is SVGIG (reference sequence). Trimming took 2 bases from V and 0 from J; bases not matched to a gene: 11. The CDR3 runs 18 residues. In nucleotides, the CDR3 is TGTGCCTGGAGTAGGCGGAGCGGGAGGGCCTATAGCACAGATACGCAGTATTTT. Translated, it gives CAWSRRSGRAYSTDTQYF. Looking up the rest from reference TRBV30 and TRBJ2-3 gives the full variable domain: SQTIHQWPATLVQPVGSPLSLECTVEGTSNPNLYWYRQAAGRGLQLLFYSVGIGQISSEVPQNLSASRPQDRQFILSSKKLLLSDSGFYLCAWSRRSGRAYSTDTQYFGPGTRLTVL.

This chain connects TRBV7-6 to TRBJ1-5; TRBD1 is a possible D gene (6 bases). The CDR3 contains 15 residues. Germline V CDR1 and CDR2: SGHVS, FNYEAQ. V was pared by 2 bases and J by 1 base, with 9 bases between. Here the CDR3 DNA reads TGTGCCAGCAGCTTAATACAGGGAAGCAATCAGCCCCAGCATTTT. As protein: CASSLIQGSNQPQHF. The whole variable domain, filled in from reference TRBV7-6 and TRBJ1-5, reads GAGVSQSPRYKVTKRGQDVALRCDPISGHVSLYWYRQALGQGPEFLTYFNYEAQQDKSGLPNDRFSAERPEGSISTLTIQRTEQRDSAMYRCASSLIQGSNQPQHFGDGTRLSIL.

This sequence joins TRBV10-2 and TRBJ1-2, with 7 bases lining up with TRBD1. CDR3 length equals 14 residues. V lost 4 bases to trimming and J lost 4 bases; unmatched junction nucleotides: 6. Germline assignment: CDR1 WSHSY and CDR2 SAAADI. The CDR3 here is CASSAQGQGYGYTF. The DNA of the CDR3 is TGCGCCAGCAGTGCACAGGGGCAGGGCTATGGCTACACCTTC.

The chain combines TRBV25-1 with TRBJ1-2; 8 bases are a match to TRBD1. V was clipped by 4 bases and J by 8 bases; unmatched bases: 6. The V gene's germline CDR1 is MGHDK and CDR2 SYGVNS. The CDR3 is 13 residues long. In DNA, the CDR3 is TGTGCCAGCAGTGGGGTGGGACAGGCGGGCTACACCTTC. Translation gives CASSGVGQAGYTF.

The chain combines TRBV29-1 with TRBJ1-1, with 7 positions matching TRBD1. This CDR3 contains 17 residues. Germline lookup yields CDR1 SQVTM and CDR2 ANQGSEA. After removal of 7 bases from V and 3 bases from J, the junction contained 20 bases not matched to a gene. CDR3 nucleotide sequence: TGCAGCGCCCAAGGCCGACAGGGTGCGAGGGGACACACTGAAGCTTTCTTT. Translation: CSAQGRQGARGHTEAFF.

J is TRBJ2-1 and V is TRBV29-1, with a tentative D call TRBD1 (5 bases). The CDR3 loop spans 12 amino acids. V dropped 4 bases and J dropped 6 bases, with 10 bases sitting between them. Germline assignment: CDR1 SQVTM and CDR2 ANQGSEA. The CDR3 DNA follows: TGCAGCGTTGGGCAAGGGGTCAATGAGCAGTTCTTC. Encoded protein: CSVGQGVNEQFF.

In DNA form, the CDR3 reads TGTGCCAGCAGCTTAAATCCTAGCGGATCCTACGAGCAGTACTTC. Translating it yields CASSLNPSGSYEQYF. The J gene is TRBJ2-7, the V gene TRBV7-6, with 7 bases aligning to TRBD2. V shed 2 bases, J shed 1 base, and the junction held 5 bases outside the gene matches. The CDR3 length is 15 residues. Germline V gives CDR1 SGHVS, CDR2 FNYEAQ.

The chain is built from TRBV19 and TRBJ2-1; 8 nucleotides line up with TRBD1. CDR1 and CDR2 from the germline V gene are LNHDA and SQIVND (reference sequence). The CDR3 loop spans 14 amino acids. Trimming took 4 bases from V and 7 from J; bases not matched to a gene: 6. The chain's CDR3 is CASSTQGARNEQFF. In DNA, the CDR3 is TGTGCCAGTAGTACTCAGGGGGCAAGGAATGAGCAGTTCTTC.

This chain links TRBV5-1 with TRBJ1-3, with D possibly TRBD1 on 6 matching bases. CDR1 and CDR2 (germline): SGHRS, YFSETQ. With 4 bases removed from V and 0 bases from J, the gap between germline ends came to 14 bases. The CDR3 totals 16 residues. Here the CDR3 reads CASSEGGRGSGNTIYF. For the CDR3, the DNA is TGCGCCAGCAGCGAAGGGGGACGGGGCTCTGGAAACACCATATATTTT.

This chain links TRBV7-8 with TRBJ1-2; 9 bases line up with TRBD1. V trimming: 6 bases; J trimming: 6 bases; junction bases outside the gene matches: 5. The CDR3 spans 13 residues. Germline CDR1 reads SGHVS; CDR2 reads FQNEAQ. The CDR3 bases are TGTGCCAGCAGGCGAACAGGGGGCCATGGCTACACCTTC. As protein: CASRRTGGHGYTF.

J is TRBJ2-3 and V is TRBV6-1; unclear D gene. V was trimmed by 7 bases and J by 4 bases, leaving 15 bases between them. This CDR3 contains 14 residues. The germline CDR1 and CDR2 sequences are MNHNS and SASEGT. CDR3 residues: CASKPTVLSDTQYF. The CDR3 bases are TGTGCCAGCAAGCCAACGGTATTATCAGATACGCAGTATTTT.